These T cell receptor beta chains were read from a single sample in a study of shared clonotypes between healthy human individuals. Repertoires were generated with immunoSEQ multiplex PCR, while TCRdb's copy carries only in-frame clones and drops some. Of 85,000 to 100,000 clones listed, approximately 63% are singletons. The sequenced sample was memory CD8+ T cells sorted from blood. The origin of the receptors is a man younger than 40 in good health. Both conserved end residues are part of each CDR3. A D gene is named only where the DNA matches it firmly. Clone size is stated in some rows and not others, as once, few, many or a class when expanded.

abundance,d_gene,v_gene,j_gene,CDR3nt,CDR3aa
-,-,TRBV28,TRBJ2-7,TGTGCCAGCACTGGAGTCTCCTACGAGCAGTACTTC,CASTGVSYEQYF
-,TRBD1,TRBV9,TRBJ2-5,TGTGCCAGCAGCGTAGACGGGACAGGGGTCAAAGAGACCCAGTACTTC,CASSVDGTGVKETQYF
-,TRBD1,TRBV6-5,TRBJ2-1,TGTGCCAGCAGTTACGAATTAACAGGGGTAGAGCAGTTCTTC,CASSYELTGVEQFF
-,-,TRBV5-1,TRBJ2-1,TGCGCCAGCACCCCTCCTGACACAGAGTTTTACAATGAGCAGTTCTTC,CASTPPDTEFYNEQFF
few,-,TRBV7-9,TRBJ2-2,TGTGCCAGCTTCGGAGAAATGAACACCGGGGAGCTGTTTTTT,CASFGEMNTGELFF
-,-,TRBV28,TRBJ1-4,TGTGCCAGCAGGGACAGTAGTAATGAAAAACTGTTTTTT,CASRDSSNEKLFF
-,-,TRBV9,TRBJ2-7,TGTGCCAGCAGCGTAGGAAGTCAGAGCTCCTACGAGCAGTACTTC,CASSVGSQSSYEQYF
-,TRBD2,TRBV16,TRBJ2-7,TGTGCCAGCAGACGGGAGGGCCGGGACGAGCAGTACTTC,CASRREGRDEQYF
-,-,TRBV9,TRBJ2-1,TGTGCCAGCAGCGTAGGTACAATTTGGGGAAATGAGCAGTTCTTC,CASSVGTIWGNEQFF
-,TRBD2,TRBV14,TRBJ2-1,TGTGCCAGCAGCCAGTCTAGCGGGAGGGTAGTATTCTTC,CASSQSSGRVVFF
few,TRBD2,TRBV27,TRBJ2-7,TGTGCCAGCAGTTTACGCGGACTAGCGGGGTCCTACGAGCAGTACTTC,CASSLRGLAGSYEQYF
-,TRBD1,TRBV27,TRBJ2-7,TGTGCCAGCAGCCCAAGACAGGGTGGCTACGAGCAGTACTTC,CASSPRQGGYEQYF
once,-,TRBV29-1,TRBJ2-7,TGCAGCGTTGAGGGACAGAAAGGGGAGGGCGAGCAGTACTTC,CSVEGQKGEGEQYF
few,-,TRBV7-9,TRBJ2-7,TGTGCCAGCAGCCTTGGGACTCCATCCCTCTACGAGCAGTACTTC,CASSLGTPSLYEQYF
-,TRBD2,TRBV29-1,TRBJ2-1,TGCAGCGTCTCCGGGACTAGCGGTTACAATGAGCAGTTCTTC,CSVSGTSGYNEQFF
few,-,TRBV7-6,TRBJ2-1,TGTGCCAGCAGCTTAGGGCACAACAATGAGCAGTTCTTC,CASSLGHNNEQFF
many,-,TRBV11-2,TRBJ2-1,TGTGCCAGCAGCCCCTTCCCAACTGGGCACAATGAGCAGTTCTTC,CASSPFPTGHNEQFF
-,TRBD2,TRBV18,TRBJ2-1,TGTGCCAGCTCACCCCGACTAGCGGACTACAATGAGCAGTTCTTC,CASSPRLADYNEQFF
-,-,TRBV28,TRBJ2-5,TGTGCCAGCAGTTTCTTACGGGGGGCGGCAGAGACCCAGTACTTC,CASSFLRGAAETQYF
many,-,TRBV21-1,TRBJ2-1,TGTGCCAGCAGTGGAGACAGTTGCAATGAGCAGTTCTTC,CASSGDSCNEQFF
-,-,TRBV5-4,TRBJ2-2,TGTGCCAGCAGCTTGACGGGAGTGGGCACCGGGGAGCTGTTTTTT,CASSLTGVGTGELFF
-,TRBD2,TRBV7-2,TRBJ2-1,TGTGCCAGCAGCTTAGGAGGACTAGCGGGAGTATCCTACAATGAGCAGTTCTTC,CASSLGGLAGVSYNEQFF
many,-,TRBV6-4,TRBJ2-6,TGTGCCAGCAGTGACTCGGGGGCTGGGGCCAACGTCCTGACTTTC,CASSDSGAGANVLTF
-,-,TRBV4-2,TRBJ1-3,TGTGCCAGCAGCCAAGGGATAGGTCCAGGAAACACCATATATTTT,CASSQGIGPGNTIYF
-,-,TRBV4-2,TRBJ2-7,TGTGCCAGCAGCCGGGGGGCCTACGAGCAGTACTTC,CASSRGAYEQYF
few,-,TRBV2,TRBJ2-5,TGTGCCAGCAGCGACTTGGGGGAGACCCAGTACTTC,CASSDLGETQYF
-,-,TRBV6-5,TRBJ2-5,TGTGCCAGCAGTTACGGGGGACGAGCAGAGACCCAGTACTTC,CASSYGGRAETQYF
few,-,TRBV9,TRBJ2-3,TGTGCCAGCAGCGTAGGAGGGGTTAGCGTTAATACGCAGTATTTT,CASSVGGVSVNTQYF
-,TRBD1,TRBV18,TRBJ1-1,TGTGCCAGCTCACCCTGGACAGGGCGGGACACTGAAGCTTTCTTT,CASSPWTGRDTEAFF
-,-,TRBV6-5,TRBJ1-2,TGTGCCAGCAGTGCCCTCGCCCTGGACGGCTACACCTTC,CASSALALDGYTF
-,-,TRBV29-1,TRBJ2-1,TGCAGCGCCATGACCCGGAAGGGATACAATGAGCAGTTCTTC,CSAMTRKGYNEQFF
once,-,TRBV7-9,TRBJ1-2,TGTGCCAGCAGCCCCCCGGGTTTGGAGTACTATGGCTACACCTTC,CASSPPGLEYYGYTF
-,TRBD2,TRBV19,TRBJ2-3,TGTGCCAGTAGTAAGGCGCGGGAGGACACACGAGATACGCAGTATTTT,CASSKAREDTRDTQYF
-,-,TRBV11-3,TRBJ2-5,TGTGCCAGCAGCCCCGGGTTTGGCAGACCCCAACAAGAGACCCAGTACTTC,CASSPGFGRPQQETQYF
-,-,TRBV2,TRBJ2-5,TGTGCCAGCAGGACAGGTGTGGAGACCCAGTACTTC,CASRTGVETQYF
-,-,TRBV19,TRBJ2-2,TGTGCCAGTAGTAACCGGGAGTTTAGCGGGGAGCTGTTTTTT,CASSNREFSGELFF
-,-,TRBV9,TRBJ2-3,TGTGCCAGTGAGGGCTACACAGATACGCAGTATTTT,CASEGYTDTQYF
-,-,TRBV4-2,TRBJ2-7,TGTGCCAGCAGCCTAAGTCTCGGAGGGGGGGAAAGCTCCTACGAGCAGTACTTC,CASSLSLGGGESSYEQYF
-,TRBD2,TRBV11-2,TRBJ2-7,TGTGCCAGCAGCATGACTAGCGGAGGCTCCTACGAGCAGTACTTC,CASSMTSGGSYEQYF
-,-,TRBV7-2,TRBJ2-1,TGTGCCAGCAGCTCCTATCGGGGTGGAGGCTATGAGCAGTTCTTC,CASSSYRGGGYEQFF
-,TRBD2,TRBV7-9,TRBJ2-7,TGTGCCAGCAGCTTACCTAGCGGGAGATACGAGCAGTACTTC,CASSLPSGRYEQYF
-,-,TRBV27,TRBJ2-7,TGTGCCAGCGCTAGTCTTTACGAGCAGTACTTC,CASASLYEQYF
-,TRBD2,TRBV27,TRBJ2-3,TGTGCCAGCAGTGGACTAGCGGGAGTGTCAGATACGCAGTATTTT,CASSGLAGVSDTQYF
few,-,TRBV7-9,TRBJ1-1,TGTGCCAGCAGCTTAGACGGCTCGGGGGGCACTGAAGCTTTCTTT,CASSLDGSGGTEAFF
few,-,TRBV2,TRBJ1-2,TGTGCCAGCAGTCCGGATGGCGATGGCTACACCTTC,CASSPDGDGYTF
-,-,TRBV15,TRBJ2-4,TGTGCCACCAGCAGAGATCGCGAATTGGCCAAAAACATTCAGTACTTC,CATSRDRELAKNIQYF
-,-,TRBV19,TRBJ2-2,TGTGCCAGTAGTAGCGGGGAGCTGTTTTTT,CASSSGELFF